These 15 T cell receptor beta chains were sequenced from one sample in a study of blood T cell repertoires in COVID-19 (dated by TCRdb to about 2020). The library came from the immunoSEQ multiplex PCR assay. The source is immuneACCESS, and TCRdb retained only in-frame sequences with V and J called. Part of the clones is not carried over; for the studies checked, unresolved V genes explain less than half of this, and the remainder is unexplained. For this sample there are fewer than 200,000 clones; 79% appear just once. The ten largest clones take up 8.1% of the sample. Sequencing was performed on peripheral blood. The receptors shown here come from a woman aged 55-69 years with COVID-19, enrolled during active disease.

The rearrangement uses TRBV6-6 and TRBJ2-5; D is possibly TRBD1 (5 bases). V lost 2 bases and J 0 bases, leaving 10 bases between the germline ends. This CDR3 is built from 15 residues. Germline loops: CDR1 MNHNY, CDR2 SVGAGI (reference sequence). The CDR3 DNA is TGTGCCAGCAGTTACCGAGGCAGGGACCAAGAGACCCAGTACTTC. Translation gives CASSYRGRDQETQYF.

V is TRBV5-1 and J is TRBJ2-3, with 9 nucleotides matching TRBD2. The V and J ends lost 0 bases and 4 bases, in that order; junction bases with no gene match: 3. Germline V lookup: CDR1 SGHRS, CDR2 YFSETQ. The CDR3 has 15 amino acids. Here the CDR3 DNA reads TGCGCCAGCAGCTTGGTGCGCGGGAGGGCAGATACGCAGTATTTT. This sequence encodes CASSLVRGRADTQYF. The full variable domain, rest sourced from reference TRBV5-1 and TRBJ2-3, is KAGVTQTPRYLIKTRGQQVTLSCSPISGHRSVSWYQQTPGQGLQFLFEYFSETQRNKGNFPGRFSGRQFSNSRSEMNVSTLELGDSALYLCASSLVRGRADTQYFGPGTRLTVL.

V and J are TRBV7-3 and TRBJ2-3; a possible D gene is TRBD2 (6 bases). The V gene lost 2 bases and the J gene lost 2 bases, with 11 bases spanning the gap. In germline, CDR1 is SGHTA, CDR2 FQGTGA. CDR3 length: 15 amino acids. CDR3 bases: TGTGCCAGCAGCTTACTGGGACTTTACACAGATACGCAGTATTTT. Translation gives CASSLLGLYTDTQYF.

The J gene is TRBJ1-3, the V gene TRBV28; 7 bases are shared with TRBD1. Germline V lookup: CDR1 MDHEN, CDR2 SYDVKM. The CDR3 is 14 residues long. The V and J ends lost 5 bases and 4 bases, in that order; junction bases with no gene match: 5. CDR3 protein: CASSTGASGNTIYF. The CDR3 DNA follows: TGTGCCAGCAGTACAGGGGCTTCAGGAAACACCATATATTTT.

The V call is TRBV19, the J call TRBJ1-6; D remains unclear. This CDR3 spans 13 amino acids. CDR1 LNHDA and CDR2 SQIVND come from the germline V gene (reference sequence). V was pared by 7 bases and J by 3 bases, with 7 bases between. The CDR3 spells CASTASYNSPLHF. The CDR3 bases are TGTGCCAGTACGGCTAGCTATAATTCACCCCTCCACTTT.

The chain uses TRBV5-1 and TRBJ2-6; the match to TRBD1 covers 9 bases. CDR3 size: 18 residues. Germline V lookup: CDR1 SGHRS, CDR2 YFSETQ. V lost 1 base, J lost 4 bases, and 9 bases stayed unmatched. CDR3: CASSLRDRALRGANVLTF. The CDR3 coding sequence is TGCGCCAGCAGCTTGCGGGACAGGGCCCTTCGAGGGGCCAACGTCCTGACTTTC.

This chain uses TRBV30 with TRBJ2-7; 9 bases fit TRBD1. The germline CDR1 and CDR2 sequences are GTSNPN and SVGIG (reference sequence). Germline trimming cut 0 bases from V and 4 bases from J; bases unmatched to any gene: 4. There are 14 residues in the CDR3. CDR3 region: CAWSVRTGVYEQYF. Written as DNA, the CDR3 is TGTGCCTGGAGTGTTCGGACAGGGGTGTACGAGCAGTACTTC.

The CDR3 DNA reads as TGCGCCAGCAGCTCGGGACAGCTGAACACTGAAGCTTTCTTT. The encoded protein is CASSSGQLNTEAFF. The chain is built from TRBV5-1 and TRBJ1-1; 7 bases line up with TRBD1. CDR1 and CDR2 from the germline V gene are SGHRS and YFSETQ. V lost 3 bases, J lost 0 bases, and 2 bases stayed unmatched. The CDR3 has 14 residues.

The rearrangement links TRBV6-5 to TRBJ1-2; weak D call: TRBD1 (5 bases). This CDR3 spans 15 amino acids. Germline V gene sequence: CDR1 MNHEY, CDR2 SVGAGI. V was trimmed by 5 bases and J by 5 bases, leaving 18 bases between them. CDR3: CASSKTQVGGYGYTF. The CDR3 coding sequence is TGTGCCAGCAGTAAAACCCAGGTCGGGGGTTATGGCTACACCTTC.

This clone was found once. The V gene is TRBV7-6, the J gene TRBJ1-1; no clear D. Per germline, CDR1 SGHVS and CDR2 FNYEAQ. The CDR3 sequence is 15 residues long. Trimming left V 1 base short and J 1 base short, with 10 bases between. The DNA for the CDR3 is TGTGCCAGCAGCTTAGTCGTGACGGGGAACACTGAAGCTTTCTTT. It translates to CASSLVVTGNTEAFF.

The J gene is TRBJ2-7, the V gene TRBV7-2; 9 bases fit TRBD1. There are 14 residues in the CDR3. From germline, CDR1 is SGHTA and CDR2 FQGNSA. The V and J ends lost 3 bases and 4 bases, in that order; junction bases with no gene match: 4. The CDR3 spells CASSLGTGFYEQYF. DNA for the CDR3: TGTGCCAGCAGCTTGGGGACAGGGTTTTACGAGCAGTACTTC.

The sample holds a few counts of this clone. The J gene is TRBJ2-3, the V gene TRBV13; 12 positions match TRBD2. Trimming took 2 bases from V and 6 from J; bases not matched to a gene: 12. The CDR3 is 18 amino acids. Germline-derived CDR1 and CDR2 are PRHDT and FYEKMQ (reference sequence). CDR3: CASSLKLAGGPVPDTQYF. The CDR3 DNA follows: TGTGCCAGCAGCTTAAAACTAGCGGGAGGTCCGGTGCCCGATACGCAGTATTTT.

This chain uses TRBV15 with TRBJ2-1, with unresolved D. CDR3 length: 13 residues. CDR1 LNHNV and CDR2 YYDKDF come from the germline V gene (reference sequence). V was trimmed by 0 bases and J by 5 bases, leaving 5 bases between them. The CDR3 DNA is TGTGCCACCAGCAGAGATACGGACAATGAGCAGTTCTTC. It yields the protein CATSRDTDNEQFF.

This clone was counted between two and nine times. The chain employs TRBV15 and TRBJ2-7; 9 nucleotides line up with TRBD2. The trim removed 0 bases at V and 2 bases at J, leaving 8 bases unmatched. The CDR3 has 17 residues. Germline V CDR1 and CDR2: LNHNV, YYDKDF (reference sequence). In DNA form, the CDR3 reads TGTGCCACCAGCAGAGATCGGGCAGCGGGAGGAACCTACGAGCAGTACTTC. It translates to CATSRDRAAGGTYEQYF.

This clone was counted a few times. The chain combines TRBV15 with TRBJ1-5; D is ambiguous. The length of the CDR3 is 15 residues. Trimming left V 2 bases short and J 4 bases short, with 12 bases between. Germline V gene data show CDR1 as LNHNV and CDR2 as YYDKDF (reference sequence). CDR3 in DNA: TGTGCCACCAGCAGAATGATTCAGGATAATCAGCCCCAGCATTTT. Residues: CATSRMIQDNQPQHF.